The sequence of this TCR beta chain was determined in a study of T-cell memory formation after mild COVID-19. TCRdb analysed the 5' RACE reads with MiXCR anew, one entry per CDR3 protein. The repertoire has 350,000 to 500,000 distinct CDR3 sequences, roughly a quarter of them found once; the top ten carry 13%. Only a few counts were recorded for this clonotype. This CDR3 spans 17 amino acids. Germline-derived CDR1 and CDR2 are SGHVS and FQNEAQ. V lost 1 base, J lost 6 bases, and 8 bases stayed unmatched. The source material was PBMCs or a T cell subset sorted from them (not recorded which). This chain joins TRBV7-8 and TRBJ2-2, with 10 bases identical to TRBD2. This sequence originates from an adult woman who had mild COVID-19 (a few samples of this study predate the infection). Cell type and time point are not known. CDR3 nucleotide sequence: TGTGCCAGCAGCTTAGTGTACCTAGCGGGGGTGCCCGGGGAGCTGTTTTTT. Its translation: CASSLVYLAGVPGELFF.